This TCR beta chain was obtained from a study of T-cell reconstitution after alpha-beta-depleted transplantation in children. Construction of the TCRbeta library involved unique molecular identifiers. TCRdb ran MiXCR on the PCR reads and lists one entry per CDR3 protein. The table includes approximately 1,000,000 distinct CDR3 sequences, under 30% detected once. CDR3 size: 15 residues. Looked up from germline, CDR1 is SGHAT and CDR2 is FQDESV (reference sequence). After removal of 3 bases from V and 2 bases from J, the junction contained 3 bases not matched to a gene. Overall study results and limits: Several hundred expanded graft clones reportedly were the source of alpha-beta T cells about two months after transplant.

Remarks on this clonotype: Its specificity is unknown.

The sequencing used PBMCs, mostly from graft donor cells, collected 360 days after TCRalphabeta/CD19-depleted stem cell transplant. The chain employs TRBV11-1 and TRBJ2-1, with 8 bases that match TRBD2. The sequence derives from a boy less than two years old who had a stem cell transplant for SCID, so the T cells may come from the graft donor. Here the CDR3 DNA reads TGTGCCAGCAGCTTGAACGGGGGGGCCTACAATGAGCAGTTCTTC. This gives the protein CASSLNGGAYNEQFF.